These 11 T cell receptor beta chains originate from one sample sequenced in a study of T cells in Graves' hyperthyroidism and ophthalmopathy (dated by TCRdb to between 2018 and 2021). Library method: multiplex PCR. The sequencer listed for this sample is Illumina HiSeq 2000. The TCR beta CDR3 regions were amplified from the RNA transcripts. A first-round RT-PCR of the TCR CDR3 used the HTBI primer set with the Qiagen OneStep RT-PCR kit. Using fastp at Q25 and MiXCR, TCRdb reprocessed the public reads and kept productive beta chains. Each entry merges the rows of one CDR3 protein and shows their most common DNA and genes. A total of under 350,000 distinct CDR3 sequences appear in this sample, around a sixth of them only once. Clones ranked in the top ten supply about 49% of the sample. The sequenced sample was blood. The receptors here all came from a woman aged 45-65 years with Graves' hyperthyroidism.

This clonotype came up a few times. The CDR3 DNA reads TGTGCCAGCAGTTTCGGGGACCGGGGGCCGGAGACCCAGTACTTC. Encoded protein: CASSFGDRGPETQYF. The rearrangement joins TRBV28 to TRBJ2-5; D may correspond to TRBD1 or TRBD2 (6 bases each). CDR1 MDHEN and CDR2 SYDVKM come from the germline V gene. This CDR3 contains 15 residues. The ends were cut back, 3 bases at V and 5 bases at J, with 16 bases in the middle. The full variable domain, in which reference TRBV28 and TRBJ2-5 provide the parts outside the CDR3, is DVKVTQSSRYLVKRTGEKVFLECVQDMDHENMFWYRQDPGLGLRLIYFSYDVKMKEKGDIPEGYSVSREKKERFSLILESASTNQTSMYLCASSFGDRGPETQYFGPGTRLLVL.

This clonotype was seen ten or more times. CDR3 DNA sequence: TGTGCCAGCAGTTTACTTGCTTGGGGCAACTATGGCTACACCTTC. This codes for CASSLLAWGNYGYTF. The genes are TRBV12-3 or TRBV12-4 and TRBJ1-2, with a tentative D call TRBD1 (5 bases). The CDR3 is 15 amino acids. Trimming removed 2 bases at V and 2 bases at J, with 12 bases between.

V is TRBV7-9 and J is TRBJ1-6; no clear D. Germline V lookup: CDR1 SEHNR, CDR2 FQNEAQ (reference sequence). V shed 5 bases and J shed 5 bases, with 13 bases lying between them. There are 15 residues in the CDR3. The CDR3 nucleotides are TGTGCCAGCAGCCCGACGACCCAGGATAATTCACCCCTCCACTTT. It encodes CASSPTTQDNSPLHF.

At least ten counts were recorded for this clonotype. This chain connects TRBV30 to TRBJ1-5, with a tentative D call TRBD1 (5 bases). The CDR3 totals 14 residues. Trimming removed 1 base at V and 6 bases at J, with 13 bases between. CDR1 GTSNPN and CDR2 SVGIG come from the germline V gene (reference sequence). CDR3: CAWSGKGIGQPQHF. In DNA, the CDR3 is TGTGCCTGGAGTGGGAAGGGGATAGGTCAGCCCCAGCATTTT.

The V call is TRBV5-4, the J call TRBJ1-4; 9 bases match TRBD1. The CDR3 is made up of 15 amino acids. Germline V gene data show CDR1 as SGHNT and CDR2 as YYREEE (reference sequence). V dropped 2 bases and J dropped 4; count of bases not matched to a gene: 3. The DNA of the CDR3 is TGTGCCAGCAGCTTCCGGACAGGGGTTAATGAAAAACTGTTTTTT. This gives the protein CASSFRTGVNEKLFF.

The chain is built from TRBV9 and TRBJ1-4; D possibly corresponds to TRBD1 (6 bases). The V and J ends lost 0 bases and 4 bases respectively, with 10 bases between them. CDR3 length: 15 amino acids. CDR1 and CDR2 (germline): SGDLS, YYNGEE. CDR3 DNA: TGTGCCAGCAGCGTAGCAGGGGCGCATAATGAAAAACTGTTTTTT. Its protein is CASSVAGAHNEKLFF. The full variable domain, completed using reference TRBV9 and TRBJ1-4, is DSGVTQTPKHLITATGQRVTLRCSPRSGDLSVYWYQQSLDQGLQFLIQYYNGEERAKGNILERFSAQQFPDLHSELNLSSLELGDSALYFCASSVAGAHNEKLFFGSGTQLSVL.

This clonotype was detected only a few times. The chain is built from TRBV3-1 and TRBJ2-4; D call uncertain. Germline V gene data show CDR1 as LGHDT and CDR2 as YNNKEL (reference sequence). This CDR3 is built from 17 residues. The V end was cut by 3 bases, the J end by 0 bases, with 15 bases between. The CDR3 sequence is CASSHGQRAVAKNIQYF. The CDR3 coding sequence is TGTGCCAGCAGCCATGGCCAAAGAGCTGTAGCCAAAAACATTCAGTACTTC.

This clonotype was recorded many times. The chain uses TRBV28 and TRBJ2-3; 10 bases align to TRBD2. Losses at the gene ends were 2 bases for V and 4 bases for J; bases not matched to a gene: 3. Germline CDR1 reads MDHEN; CDR2 reads SYDVKM. This CDR3 is built from 15 residues. The CDR3 sequence is CASSLRAGGADTQYF. CDR3 DNA: TGTGCCAGCAGTTTACGAGCGGGAGGGGCAGATACGCAGTATTTT.

This clonotype was seen a handful of times. The chain has TRBV19 and TRBJ1-4; TRBD1 agrees at 8 bases. Germline CDR1 reads LNHDA; CDR2 reads SQIVND (reference sequence). V gave up 6 bases and J gave up 0 bases; unmatched junction bases: 9. This CDR3 contains 17 residues. CDR3 DNA sequence: TGTGCCAGTAGGACCGGGGACAGGAGACCAACTAATGAAAAACTGTTTTTT. This encodes CASRTGDRRPTNEKLFF.

This clonotype was counted many times. The V call is TRBV28, the J call TRBJ1-1; no reliable D call. This CDR3 spans 17 amino acids. Trimming stripped 5 bases from V and 0 bases from J, with 19 bases between. Germline CDR1 MDHEN, CDR2 SYDVKM. The CDR3 protein is CASSAPGRTLMNTEAFF. The CDR3 nucleotides are TGTGCCAGCAGTGCCCCCGGCCGGACCCTCATGAACACTGAAGCTTTCTTT.

There are many counts of this clonotype. The rearrangement uses TRBV7-9 and TRBJ2-6, with no clear D. Germline CDR1 reads SEHNR; CDR2 reads FQNEAQ (reference sequence). The CDR3 covers 15 residues. V was shortened by 5 bases and J by 0 bases, with 8 bases between the two germline ends. The CDR3 nucleotides are TGTGCCAGCAGCCGGACGGGCTCTGGGGCCAACGTCCTGACTTTC. Its protein is CASSRTGSGANVLTF.